This T cell receptor beta chain stems from a study of CXCR3-negative and CXCR3-positive naive CD8 T cells. Overall study context: With about 1.5 +/- 0.3 million reads per library, the TRB reads numbered some 130 million in total. Study-wide results and caveats: Against CXCR3-negative naive cells, CXCR3-positive naive cells showed more hydrophobic TRB CDR3s. Whereas memory cells differed, naive CXCR3-negative and CXCR3-positive cells shared similar TRBV-TRBJ usage. TRB CDR3 properties served as the basis for inferring TCR strength, and surface CD5 was comparable between naive subsets.

Remarks on this clonotype: Its cognate antigen is unknown.

Investigators sorted each CD8+ T cell subset in triplicate, taking around 290,000 cells each time. From germline, CDR1 is SQVTM and CDR2 ANQGSEA. CDR3 length: 17 residues. Researchers prepared the TRB cDNA libraries using 5' RACE with UMI labels. TCRdb reprocessed the 5' RACE reads and reports one entry per CDR3 protein, with no DNA. The listing contains about 89,000 distinct CDR3 sequences. The genes are TRBV29-1 and TRBJ1-2; absent DNA, TCRdb's TRBD1 call cannot be checked. The sequencing sample was made of naive CXCR3+ CD8+ T cells from blood. The subset here: CD45RO-CCR7+CD27+CD95- naive CD8+ T cells expressing CXCR3 (TNR3+). The sequence was obtained from a human donor in good health. Some clones in this sample may be carry-over from other donors' samples. The CDR3 sequence: CSVPTPLRGEDNYGYTF.